This TCR beta chain was sequenced in a study of shared T cell receptors in the human thymus. Assay used: immunoSEQ multiplex PCR; TCRdb lists only in-frame clones, some missing. The top ten hold 0.013% of the sample, which has roughly 560,000 clones, 75% to 85% seen once. In germline, CDR1 is MNHEY, CDR2 SMNVEV (reference sequence). V lost 2 bases to trimming and J lost 2 bases; unmatched junction nucleotides: 9. The CDR3 is 17 amino acids. This clone appeared a single time. The same sample was also used in a study of human thymus T cells.

This receptor was taken from a boy younger than two with a congenital heart defect. J is TRBJ1-3 and V is TRBV27, with TRBD1 matching 7 bases. Sequencing was done on a sample of thymocytes. CDR3 sequence: CASSLRTGNHPGNTIYF. DNA of the CDR3: TGTGCCAGCAGTTTAAGGACAGGCAATCATCCTGGAAACACCATATATTTT.